Listed below are T cell receptor beta chains from one sample, sequenced in a study of blood T cells in healthy people across ages. TCRdb processed the 5' RACE reads anew with MiXCR; each CDR3 protein has one entry. Of hundreds of thousands of distinct CDR3 sequences in the sample, roughly 40% are singletons; the top ten hold over 10%. Sequencing was carried out using blood. The receptors here all came from a man younger than 35 in good health. CDR3s include the opening cysteine and the closing phenylalanine or tryptophan. The order of the fields is clone size, J gene, D gene, V gene, CDR3 DNA, CDR3 protein. D genes are given only for firm matches. Size tells how often a clone was seen (once, few, many) or the class of an expanded clone, and some rows leave it out.

clone size: NA
J gene: TRBJ2-6
D gene: TRBD1
V gene: TRBV19
CDR3 DNA: TGTGCCAGTAGAATACAGGGGAATTCTGGGGCCAACGTCCTGACTTTC
CDR3 protein: CASRIQGNSGANVLTF

clone size: NA
J gene: TRBJ2-5
D gene: NA
V gene: TRBV24-1
CDR3 DNA: TGTGCCGCCAGTGAAGCAAGAAGCCAAGAGACCCAGTACTTC
CDR3 protein: CAASEARSQETQYF

clone size: NA
J gene: TRBJ1-1
D gene: NA
V gene: TRBV5-1
CDR3 DNA: TGCGCCAGCAGCCCCGAAGCAGATAGCACTGAAGCTTTCTTT
CDR3 protein: CASSPEADSTEAFF

clone size: NA
J gene: TRBJ1-2
D gene: TRBD1
V gene: TRBV6-6
CDR3 DNA: TGTGCCAGCAGTAGTAGGGGGACGGACGGGACAGGGGGCGGCTACACCTTC
CDR3 protein: CASSSRGTDGTGGGYTF

clone size: NA
J gene: TRBJ2-3
D gene: NA
V gene: TRBV12-3/TRBV12-4
CDR3 DNA: TGTGCCAGCAGTTTGGACCTGAACAGGGAGCGAAGCACAGATACGCAGTATTTT
CDR3 protein: CASSLDLNRERSTDTQYF

clone size: few
J gene: TRBJ2-7
D gene: TRBD1
V gene: TRBV25-1
CDR3 DNA: TGTGCCAGCAGTGACGGACAGGGGGACCTCTACGAGCAGTACTTC
CDR3 protein: CASSDGQGDLYEQYF

clone size: few
J gene: TRBJ2-6
D gene: NA
V gene: TRBV7-9
CDR3 DNA: TGTGCCAGCAGCTCCGTGTATGGGGCCAACGTCCTGACTTTC
CDR3 protein: CASSSVYGANVLTF

clone size: NA
J gene: TRBJ2-3
D gene: TRBD2
V gene: TRBV7-2
CDR3 DNA: TGTGCCAGCAGCTTAGCTAGGACTAGCGGGGGGTTCACAGATACGCAGTATTTT
CDR3 protein: CASSLARTSGGFTDTQYF

clone size: NA
J gene: TRBJ1-5
D gene: NA
V gene: TRBV20-1
CDR3 DNA: TGCAGTGCAAGCGCGGGAGGCCCTCAGCATTTT
CDR3 protein: CSASAGGPQHF

clone size: many
J gene: TRBJ1-5
D gene: NA
V gene: TRBV4-2
CDR3 DNA: TGTGCCAGCAGCGCCCGACACTGGGGGCCGACCTCCGAAGGCAATCAGCCCCAGCATTTT
CDR3 protein: CASSARHWGPTSEGNQPQHF

clone size: NA
J gene: TRBJ2-3
D gene: NA
V gene: TRBV4-3
CDR3 DNA: TGCGCCAGCAGTCTCCGACGCGGCAGTAGCACAGATACGCAGTATTTT
CDR3 protein: CASSLRRGSSTDTQYF

clone size: NA
J gene: TRBJ1-6
D gene: NA
V gene: TRBV20-1
CDR3 DNA: TGCAGTGCTAGAGCCGGCAGTTCCCGCGGGTATAATTCACCCCTCCACTTT
CDR3 protein: CSARAGSSRGYNSPLHF

clone size: few
J gene: TRBJ1-5
D gene: NA
V gene: TRBV3-1
CDR3 DNA: TGTGCCAGCAGCCAAGATGGGGCAGGGGCGGTGGGCAATCAGCCCCAGCATTTT
CDR3 protein: CASSQDGAGAVGNQPQHF

clone size: few
J gene: TRBJ1-2
D gene: TRBD1
V gene: TRBV29-1
CDR3 DNA: TGCAGCGTCACCGGACAGGGCAGGCATGGCTACACCTTC
CDR3 protein: CSVTGQGRHGYTF

clone size: NA
J gene: TRBJ2-1
D gene: NA
V gene: TRBV15
CDR3 DNA: TGTGCCACCAGCAGAGATCAAGGGTATGGTGAGCAGTTCTTC
CDR3 protein: CATSRDQGYGEQFF

clone size: NA
J gene: TRBJ2-1
D gene: TRBD1
V gene: TRBV7-2
CDR3 DNA: TGTGCCAGCAGCAAACGCCACATCGGACAGGGGGCTAGAAATGAGCAGTTCTTC
CDR3 protein: CASSKRHIGQGARNEQFF

clone size: NA
J gene: TRBJ1-1
D gene: NA
V gene: TRBV5-1
CDR3 DNA: TGCGCGAGCGGGGGGGCAGCCGATTTAACAAACACTGAAACTTTCTTT
CDR3 protein: CASGGAADLTNTETFF

clone size: NA
J gene: TRBJ1-5
D gene: NA
V gene: TRBV4-1
CDR3 DNA: TGCGCCAGCAGCCAAGGACAGGAGGTTGGTCAGCCCCAGCATTTT
CDR3 protein: CASSQGQEVGQPQHF

clone size: NA
J gene: TRBJ2-3
D gene: TRBD2
V gene: TRBV7-2
CDR3 DNA: TGTGCCAGCAGCTCGCGAGCGGGGCTGGAAACAGATACGCAGTATTTT
CDR3 protein: CASSSRAGLETDTQYF

clone size: NA
J gene: TRBJ2-7
D gene: NA
V gene: TRBV10-3
CDR3 DNA: TGTGCCATCAGTGAGTTGGGGGGAAGCTCCTACGAGCAGTACTTC
CDR3 protein: CAISELGGSSYEQYF

clone size: NA
J gene: TRBJ1-1
D gene: NA
V gene: TRBV14
CDR3 DNA: TGTGCCAGCAGCAAAGCCACCTGGGGGGGAGGAGGGACTGAAGCTTTCTTT
CDR3 protein: CASSKATWGGGGTEAFF

clone size: many
J gene: TRBJ2-4
D gene: NA
V gene: TRBV3-1
CDR3 DNA: TGTGCCAGCAGCCAAGAACGCGTCTCCAAAAACATTCAGTACTTC
CDR3 protein: CASSQERVSKNIQYF

clone size: NA
J gene: TRBJ1-4
D gene: NA
V gene: TRBV5-1
CDR3 DNA: TGCGCCGGCAGCTTGGCCGACGGCGCAACTAATGAAAAACTGTTTTTT
CDR3 protein: CAGSLADGATNEKLFF

clone size: NA
J gene: TRBJ1-2
D gene: TRBD1
V gene: TRBV20-1
CDR3 DNA: TGCAGTGCTAAAGACCGGGACAGGGGTTCTTTTGCGGGTGGCTACACCTTC
CDR3 protein: CSAKDRDRGSFAGGYTF

clone size: NA
J gene: TRBJ2-1
D gene: TRBD1
V gene: TRBV5-6
CDR3 DNA: TGTGCCAGCAGCTCGGGACAGAACACCTACAATGAGCGGTTCTTC
CDR3 protein: CASSSGQNTYNERFF

clone size: NA
J gene: TRBJ2-4
D gene: TRBD2
V gene: TRBV4-3
CDR3 DNA: TGCGCCAGCAGCCAAAGATGGGAGGGAGACAGTAAAAACATTCAGTACTTC
CDR3 protein: CASSQRWEGDSKNIQYF

clone size: few
J gene: TRBJ1-6
D gene: TRBD1
V gene: TRBV5-1
CDR3 DNA: TGCGCCAGCAGGTTGACCGCTTCCGGGACAGCAAATTCACCCCTCCACTTT
CDR3 protein: CASRLTASGTANSPLHF

clone size: NA
J gene: TRBJ2-1
D gene: NA
V gene: TRBV7-2
CDR3 DNA: TGTGCCAGCAGCCCTCGACAGCCCCGTGTAAACTACAATGAGCAGTTCTTC
CDR3 protein: CASSPRQPRVNYNEQFF

clone size: NA
J gene: TRBJ2-7
D gene: NA
V gene: TRBV4-1
CDR3 DNA: TGCGCCAGCAGCCAAGAAAACGACAGCGAGCAGTACTTC
CDR3 protein: CASSQENDSEQYF

clone size: NA
J gene: TRBJ2-3
D gene: NA
V gene: TRBV5-1
CDR3 DNA: TGCGCCAGCAGCTTGTCGGGCGGTCCCACCACAGATACGCAGTATTTT
CDR3 protein: CASSLSGGPTTDTQYF

clone size: few
J gene: TRBJ2-1
D gene: TRBD2
V gene: TRBV2
CDR3 DNA: TGTGCCAGCAGTGCCCGTCCACGGGGGGGGCAGTTCTTC
CDR3 protein: CASSARPRGGQFF

clone size: many
J gene: TRBJ2-7
D gene: NA
V gene: TRBV25-1
CDR3 DNA: TGTGCCAGCAGTGAAGTGGACGAGCAGTACTTC
CDR3 protein: CASSEVDEQYF

clone size: few
J gene: TRBJ1-1
D gene: TRBD1
V gene: TRBV7-2
CDR3 DNA: TGTGCCAGCAGCTTAGACAGGGGGGTTGAAGCTTTCTTT
CDR3 protein: CASSLDRGVEAFF

clone size: NA
J gene: TRBJ1-1
D gene: NA
V gene: TRBV2
CDR3 DNA: TGTGCCAGCAGTTATAAAAAAGTGGGAAACACTGAAGCTTTCTTT
CDR3 protein: CASSYKKVGNTEAFF

clone size: few
J gene: TRBJ2-7
D gene: NA
V gene: TRBV12-3/TRBV12-4
CDR3 DNA: TGTGCCAGCAGTCCTTCCTCCCGGGACGGCTCCTACGAGCAGTACTTC
CDR3 protein: CASSPSSRDGSYEQYF

clone size: many
J gene: TRBJ1-2
D gene: NA
V gene: TRBV12-3/TRBV12-4
CDR3 DNA: TGTGCCAGCAGGCGGACACAACGTAACTATGGCTACACCTTC
CDR3 protein: CASRRTQRNYGYTF

clone size: once
J gene: TRBJ2-2
D gene: NA
V gene: TRBV3-1
CDR3 DNA: TGTGCCAGCGCAAGGAGCGGGGAGCTGTTTTTT
CDR3 protein: CASARSGELFF

clone size: NA
J gene: TRBJ2-7
D gene: NA
V gene: TRBV15
CDR3 DNA: TGTGCCACCAGCAGAGATCCGGACCGGGGGAATGAGCAGTACTTC
CDR3 protein: CATSRDPDRGNEQYF

clone size: NA
J gene: TRBJ1-1
D gene: NA
V gene: TRBV12-3/TRBV12-4
CDR3 DNA: TGTGCCAGCAGTTTCAATGGGCGGGCTTTCTTT
CDR3 protein: CASSFNGRAFF

clone size: many
J gene: TRBJ1-2
D gene: NA
V gene: TRBV29-1
CDR3 DNA: TGCAGCGTCAACTTAGACAGTACCAACGACTATGGCTACACCTTC
CDR3 protein: CSVNLDSTNDYGYTF

clone size: NA
J gene: TRBJ2-1
D gene: TRBD2
V gene: TRBV6-6
CDR3 DNA: TGTGCCAGCACCAATCCGGGACTAGCGGGTGGAGAGCAGTTCTTC
CDR3 protein: CASTNPGLAGGEQFF

clone size: few
J gene: TRBJ2-5
D gene: TRBD2
V gene: TRBV7-2
CDR3 DNA: TGTGCCAGCAGCTTTAGCGGGGGGAATAAAGAGACCCAGTACTTC
CDR3 protein: CASSFSGGNKETQYF

clone size: NA
J gene: TRBJ2-3
D gene: NA
V gene: TRBV15
CDR3 DNA: TGTGCCACCAGCACCTACCCGACTGGCGCACCCACAGATACGCAGTATTTT
CDR3 protein: CATSTYPTGAPTDTQYF

clone size: NA
J gene: TRBJ2-7
D gene: TRBD1
V gene: TRBV5-8
CDR3 DNA: TGTGCCAGCAGCTCCTCGACAGGGGGCGCCTACAATGAGCAGTACTTC
CDR3 protein: CASSSSTGGAYNEQYF

clone size: many
J gene: TRBJ2-7
D gene: TRBD1
V gene: TRBV6-2/TRBV6-3
CDR3 DNA: TGTGCCAGCACAAGAGACAGGGTTTCCTACGAGCAGTACTTC
CDR3 protein: CASTRDRVSYEQYF

clone size: few
J gene: TRBJ1-1
D gene: NA
V gene: TRBV20-1
CDR3 DNA: TGCAGTGCTAAGGACTTCTTGGGGAACACTGAAGCTTTCTTT
CDR3 protein: CSAKDFLGNTEAFF

clone size: once
J gene: TRBJ2-2
D gene: TRBD1
V gene: TRBV9
CDR3 DNA: TGTGCCAGCAGCGTAAATTTGGGACAGGAAGTCGGCGGGGAGCTGTTTTTT
CDR3 protein: CASSVNLGQEVGGELFF